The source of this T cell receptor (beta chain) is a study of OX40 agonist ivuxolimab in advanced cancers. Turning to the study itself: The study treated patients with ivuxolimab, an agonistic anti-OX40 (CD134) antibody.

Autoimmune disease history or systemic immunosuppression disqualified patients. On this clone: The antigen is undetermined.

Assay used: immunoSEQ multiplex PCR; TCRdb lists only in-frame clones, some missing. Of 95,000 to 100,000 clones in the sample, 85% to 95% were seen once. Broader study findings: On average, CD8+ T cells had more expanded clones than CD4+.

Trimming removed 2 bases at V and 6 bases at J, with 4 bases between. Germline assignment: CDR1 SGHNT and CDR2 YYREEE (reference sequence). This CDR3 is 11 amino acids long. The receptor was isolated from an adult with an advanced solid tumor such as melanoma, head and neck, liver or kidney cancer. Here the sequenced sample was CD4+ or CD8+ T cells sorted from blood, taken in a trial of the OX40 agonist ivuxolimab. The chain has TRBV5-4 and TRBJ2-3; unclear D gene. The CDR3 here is CASSFFDTQYF. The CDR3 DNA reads TGTGCCAGCAGCTTTTTTGATACGCAGTATTTT.